Below, 5 T cell receptor beta chains from the same sample are listed, as sequenced in a study of shared clonotypes between healthy human individuals. Sequencing was performed with immunoSEQ multiplex PCR; in TCRdb, only in-frame clones are kept and a portion is missing. The data hold millions of clones, with roughly 96% observed a single time. Material for sequencing was naive CD4+ T cells sorted from blood. Subset reported: CD45RA+ positively selected. These receptors originate from a man between 18 and 35 years old in good health.

The chain combines TRBV6-6 with TRBJ2-7; 7 bases map to TRBD1. After removal of 4 bases from V and 1 base from J, the junction contained 7 bases not matched to a gene. The CDR3 spans 15 residues. Germline V gene data show CDR1 as MNHNY and CDR2 as SVGAGI (reference sequence). CDR3 sequence reads: CASSLIPGQSYEQYF. CDR3 in DNA: TGTGCCAGCAGTTTGATCCCGGGACAGTCCTACGAGCAGTACTTC.

The genes are TRBV2 and TRBJ2-1, with 11 bases identical to TRBD2. The CDR3 is 15 amino acids. After removal of 4 bases from V and 1 base from J, the junction contained 0 bases not matched to a gene. Germline V gene sequence: CDR1 SNHLY, CDR2 FYNNEI. CDR3 amino acids: CASSGLAGSYNEQFF. In nucleotides, the CDR3 is TGTGCCAGCAGTGGACTAGCGGGGTCCTACAATGAGCAGTTCTTC.

The genes are TRBV6-5 and TRBJ2-7, with 9 bases lining up with TRBD1. After removal of 2 bases from V and 5 bases from J, the junction contained 7 bases not matched to a gene. The CDR3 covers 15 residues. Germline lookup yields CDR1 MNHEY and CDR2 SVGAGI. CDR3 sequence reads: CASSYLTGGLHEQYF. For the CDR3, the DNA is TGTGCCAGCAGTTACCTGACAGGGGGACTTCACGAGCAGTACTTC.

Regarding this clone: The sample has other DNA sequences that encode this CDR3 too. CDR3 nucleotide sequence: TGCGCCAGCAGCTTGGCAGGCCCCTACGAGCAGTACTTC. Amino acids: CASSLAGPYEQYF. V is TRBV5-1 and J is TRBJ2-7; D is uncertain. Per the germline V gene, CDR1 is SGHRS and CDR2 is YFSETQ. This CDR3 has 13 residues. The germline V and J ends were trimmed by 0 bases and 2 bases, with 6 bases remaining between them.

V usage is TRBV20-1 and J usage is TRBJ2-7, with unresolved D. Germline values: CDR1 DFQATT, CDR2 SNEGSKA (reference sequence). V was clipped by 6 bases and J by 2 bases, with 8 bases between them. The CDR3 consists of 11 residues. The CDR3 here is CSALTTYEQYF. The CDR3, as DNA: TGCAGTGCCCTGACCACCTACGAGCAGTACTTC.